Listed below are T cell receptor beta chains from one sample, sequenced in a study of blood T cell repertoires in COVID-19. Method: immunoSEQ multiplex PCR; TCRdb's copy keeps in-frame clones and lacks some. The profile shows about 240,000 clones, 82% of them singletons. Sequencing was carried out using peripheral blood. These receptors originate from a woman aged 60-70 years with active or convalescent COVID-19. Both conserved end residues are part of each CDR3. The D gene is left open where the match is weak. Size tells how often a clone was seen (once, few, many) or the class of an expanded clone, and some rows leave it out.

CDR3 protein: CATSRGGTGGAYGYTF
CDR3 DNA: TGTGCCACCAGCAGAGGGGGGACAGGGGGCGCCTATGGCTACACCTTC
J gene: TRBJ1-2
D gene: TRBD1
V gene: TRBV15
clone size: -

CDR3 protein: CASTPEGGGAEKLFF
CDR3 DNA: TGTGCCAGCACCCCCGAGGGGGGGGGAGCAGAAAAACTGTTTTTT
J gene: TRBJ1-4
D gene: -
V gene: TRBV9
clone size: once

CDR3 protein: CASSPGARGTNEKLFF
CDR3 DNA: TGTGCCAGCTCACCAGGCGCGCGGGGAACTAATGAAAAACTGTTTTTT
J gene: TRBJ1-4
D gene: -
V gene: TRBV18
clone size: -

CDR3 protein: CASNRGPLYEQYF
CDR3 DNA: TGTGCCAGTAACAGGGGACCACTTTACGAGCAGTACTTC
J gene: TRBJ2-7
D gene: TRBD1
V gene: TRBV19
clone size: -

CDR3 protein: CASSHGGRSRYEQYF
CDR3 DNA: TGTGCCAGCAGCCATGGGGGCAGGTCCCGCTACGAGCAGTACTTC
J gene: TRBJ2-7
D gene: -
V gene: TRBV6-2/TRBV6-3
clone size: few

CDR3 protein: CASSFGDTGELFF
CDR3 DNA: TGCGCCAGCAGCTTTGGAGATACCGGGGAGCTGTTTTTT
J gene: TRBJ2-2
D gene: -
V gene: TRBV5-1
clone size: -

CDR3 protein: CASSNTGEDGYTF
CDR3 DNA: TGTGCCAGTAGTAACACAGGGGAGGATGGCTACACCTTC
J gene: TRBJ1-2
D gene: TRBD1
V gene: TRBV19
clone size: -

CDR3 protein: CASSGSIAGGPRNEQFF
CDR3 DNA: TGTGCCAGCAGCGGCTCAATAGCGGGGGGGCCACGCAATGAGCAGTTCTTC
J gene: TRBJ2-1
D gene: TRBD2
V gene: TRBV9
clone size: few

CDR3 protein: CASSPLGQGSGGYTF
CDR3 DNA: TGTGCCAGCAGCCCTCTCGGACAGGGTAGCGGCGGCTACACCTTC
J gene: TRBJ1-2
D gene: TRBD1
V gene: TRBV11-2
clone size: once

CDR3 protein: CASSQDPGGRGDTQYF
CDR3 DNA: TGCGCCAGCAGCCAAGACCCGGGGGGGCGGGGAGATACGCAGTATTTT
J gene: TRBJ2-3
D gene: TRBD2
V gene: TRBV4-3
clone size: -

CDR3 protein: CASSPPGQGFDEQFF
CDR3 DNA: TGTGCCAGCTCACCACCGGGACAGGGGTTTGATGAGCAGTTCTTC
J gene: TRBJ2-1
D gene: TRBD1
V gene: TRBV18
clone size: -

CDR3 protein: CASSGWGGGSPLHF
CDR3 DNA: TGTGCCAGCAGCGGATGGGGGGGAGGGTCACCCCTCCACTTT
J gene: TRBJ1-6
D gene: -
V gene: TRBV11-2
clone size: -

CDR3 protein: CATSTTSSLADTQYF
CDR3 DNA: TGTGCCACCAGCACGACTAGTTCTCTGGCAGATACGCAGTATTTT
J gene: TRBJ2-3
D gene: -
V gene: TRBV15
clone size: -

CDR3 protein: CASTRTGWDTEAFF
CDR3 DNA: TGTGCCAGCACCCGGACAGGGTGGGACACTGAAGCTTTCTTT
J gene: TRBJ1-1
D gene: TRBD1
V gene: TRBV9
clone size: -

CDR3 protein: CASSSGLAGGSSTDTQYF
CDR3 DNA: TGTGCCAGCAGTTCGGGACTAGCGGGGGGCAGTAGCACAGATACGCAGTATTTT
J gene: TRBJ2-3
D gene: TRBD2
V gene: TRBV7-8
clone size: -

CDR3 protein: CASSYSAFPGTDTQYF
CDR3 DNA: TGTGCCAGCAGTTACTCGGCCTTCCCGGGGACAGATACGCAGTATTTT
J gene: TRBJ2-3
D gene: -
V gene: TRBV6-5
clone size: -